This T cell receptor beta chain is drawn from a study of neurological immune-mediated disorders. General study findings and limits: The multiple sclerosis repertoire cluster had no clinical or MRI feature associated with it.

This clonotype was counted ten times or more. The target antigen is unknown. It was by 5'RACE with 10-nucleotide random UMIs that the cDNA was made. TCRdb processed the 5' RACE reads anew with MiXCR; each CDR3 protein has one entry. The table lists roughly 38,000 distinct CDR3 sequences, 2.5% of them singletons. From 2 million PBMCs stored at -80 C, the unsorted libraries were generated. Germline values: CDR1 SGHTA, CDR2 FQGNSA. The V gene lost 1 base and the J gene lost 1 base, with 13 bases spanning the gap. The length of the CDR3 is 16 residues. Sequenced: PBMCs. V gene TRBV7-2 combines with J gene TRBJ2-5; tentatively, D is TRBD2 (6 bases). The clonotype originates from a man younger than 40 with multiple sclerosis. This chain's CDR3 is CASSLGWGVVQETQYF. Written as DNA, the CDR3 is TGTGCCAGCAGCTTAGGTTGGGGGGTGGTCCAAGAGACCCAGTACTTC. The full variable domain, with the rest looked up from reference TRBV7-2 and TRBJ2-5, is GAGVSQSPSNKVTEKGKDVELRCDPISGHTALYWYRQSLGQGLEFLIYFQGNSAPDKSGLPSDRFSAERTGGSVSTLTIQRTQQEDSAVYLCASSLGWGVVQETQYFGPGTRLLVL.